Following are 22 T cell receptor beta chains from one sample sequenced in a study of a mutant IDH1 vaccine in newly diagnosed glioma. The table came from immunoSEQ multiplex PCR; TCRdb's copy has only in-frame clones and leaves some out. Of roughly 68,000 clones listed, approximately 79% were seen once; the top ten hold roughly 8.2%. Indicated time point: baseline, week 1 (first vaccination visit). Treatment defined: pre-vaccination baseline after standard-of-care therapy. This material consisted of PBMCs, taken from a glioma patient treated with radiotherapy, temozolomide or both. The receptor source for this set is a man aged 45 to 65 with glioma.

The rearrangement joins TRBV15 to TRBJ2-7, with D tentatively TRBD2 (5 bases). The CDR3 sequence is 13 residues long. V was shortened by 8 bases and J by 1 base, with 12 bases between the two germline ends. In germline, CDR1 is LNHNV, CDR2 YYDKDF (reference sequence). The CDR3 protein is CATAPAGSYEQYF. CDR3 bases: TGTGCCACCGCCCCTGCGGGTTCCTACGAGCAGTACTTC. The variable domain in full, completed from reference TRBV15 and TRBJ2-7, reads DAMVIQNPRYQVTQFGKPVTLSCSQTLNHNVMYWYQQKSSQAPKLLFHYYDKDFNNEADTPDNFQSRRPNTSFCFLDIRSPGLGDTAMYLCATAPAGSYEQYFGPGTRLTVT.

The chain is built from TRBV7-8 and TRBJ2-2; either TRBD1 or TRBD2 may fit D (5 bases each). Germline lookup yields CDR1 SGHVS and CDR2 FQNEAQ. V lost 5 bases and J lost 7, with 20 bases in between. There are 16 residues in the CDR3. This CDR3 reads CASSVYGTLKSGELFF. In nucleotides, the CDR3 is TGTGCCAGCAGCGTATACGGGACCTTAAAGAGCGGGGAGCTGTTTTTT.

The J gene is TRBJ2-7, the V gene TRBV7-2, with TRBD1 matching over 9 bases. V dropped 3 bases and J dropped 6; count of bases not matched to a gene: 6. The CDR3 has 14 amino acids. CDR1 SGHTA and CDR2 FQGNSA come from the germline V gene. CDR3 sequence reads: CASSFGTGSGEQYF. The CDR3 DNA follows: TGTGCCAGCAGCTTCGGGACAGGGTCTGGCGAGCAGTACTTC.

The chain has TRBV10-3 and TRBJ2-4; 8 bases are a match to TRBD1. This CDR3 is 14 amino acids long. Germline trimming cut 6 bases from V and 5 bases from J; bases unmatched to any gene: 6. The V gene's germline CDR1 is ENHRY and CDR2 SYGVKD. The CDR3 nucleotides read TGTGCCATCAGGCCGGACAGGGAGGAAAACATTCAGTACTTC. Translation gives CAIRPDREENIQYF.

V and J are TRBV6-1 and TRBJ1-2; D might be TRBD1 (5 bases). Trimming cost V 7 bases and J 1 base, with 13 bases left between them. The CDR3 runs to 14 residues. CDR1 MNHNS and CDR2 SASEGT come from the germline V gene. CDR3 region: CASKKFDSNYGYTF. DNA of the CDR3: TGTGCCAGCAAAAAGTTCGACAGTAACTATGGCTACACCTTC.

CDR3 region: CASSIQGITGELFF. CDR3 DNA sequence: TGTGCCAGTAGTATCCAGGGCATCACCGGGGAGCTGTTTTTT. This rearrangement joins TRBV19 to TRBJ2-2; perhaps TRBD1 as D (5 bases). CDR3 length equals 14 residues. V lost 3 bases and J 4 bases, leaving 9 bases between the germline ends. Germline V gives CDR1 LNHDA, CDR2 SQIVND (reference sequence).

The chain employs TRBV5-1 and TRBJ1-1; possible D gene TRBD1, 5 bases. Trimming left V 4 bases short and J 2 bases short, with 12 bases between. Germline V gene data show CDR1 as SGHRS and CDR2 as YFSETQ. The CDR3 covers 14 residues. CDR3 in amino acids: CASSPSGANTEAFF. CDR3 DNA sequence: TGCGCCAGCAGCCCTTCCGGGGCCAACACTGAAGCTTTCTTT.

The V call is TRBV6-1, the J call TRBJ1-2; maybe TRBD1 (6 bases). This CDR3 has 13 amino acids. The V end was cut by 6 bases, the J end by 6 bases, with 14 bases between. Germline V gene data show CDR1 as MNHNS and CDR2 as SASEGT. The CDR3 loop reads CASRRGGEDGYTF. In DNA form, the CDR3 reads TGTGCCAGCAGGAGGGGGGGTGAGGATGGCTACACCTTC.

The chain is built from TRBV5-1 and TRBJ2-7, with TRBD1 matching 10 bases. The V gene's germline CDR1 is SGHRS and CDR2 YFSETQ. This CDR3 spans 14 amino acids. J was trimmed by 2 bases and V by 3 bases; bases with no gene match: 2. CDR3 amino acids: CASSWDRGTYEQYF. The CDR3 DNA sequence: TGCGCCAGCAGCTGGGACAGGGGAACCTACGAGCAGTACTTC. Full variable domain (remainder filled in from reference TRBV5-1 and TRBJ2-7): KAGVTQTPRYLIKTRGQQVTLSCSPISGHRSVSWYQQTPGQGLQFLFEYFSETQRNKGNFPGRFSGRQFSNSRSEMNVSTLELGDSALYLCASSWDRGTYEQYFGPGTRLTVT.

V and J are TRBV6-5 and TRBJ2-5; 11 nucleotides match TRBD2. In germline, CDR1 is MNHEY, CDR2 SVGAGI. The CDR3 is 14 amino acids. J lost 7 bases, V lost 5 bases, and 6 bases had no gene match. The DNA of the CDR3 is TGTGCCAGCAGTAAACTAGCGGGGGTGGGGACCCAGTACTTC. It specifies CASSKLAGVGTQYF.

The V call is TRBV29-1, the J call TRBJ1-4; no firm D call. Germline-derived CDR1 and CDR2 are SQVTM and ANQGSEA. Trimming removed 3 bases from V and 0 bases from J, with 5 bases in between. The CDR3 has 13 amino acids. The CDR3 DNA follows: TGCAGCGTTGAGGGTCCAACTAATGAAAAACTGTTTTTT. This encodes CSVEGPTNEKLFF.

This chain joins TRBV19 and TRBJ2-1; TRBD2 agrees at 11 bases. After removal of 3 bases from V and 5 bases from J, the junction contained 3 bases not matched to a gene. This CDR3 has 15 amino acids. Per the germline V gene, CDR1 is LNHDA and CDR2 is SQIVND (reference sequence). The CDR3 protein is CASSIRLAGHNEQFF. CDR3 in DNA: TGTGCCAGTAGTATCAGACTAGCGGGACACAATGAGCAGTTCTTC.

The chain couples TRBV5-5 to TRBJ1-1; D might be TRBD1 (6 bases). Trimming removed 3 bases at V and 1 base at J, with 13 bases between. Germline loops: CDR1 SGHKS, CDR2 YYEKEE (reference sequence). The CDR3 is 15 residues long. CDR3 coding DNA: TGTGCCAGCAGCTGGGGGGCTGCGGGGAACACTGAAGCTTTCTTT. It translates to CASSWGAAGNTEAFF.

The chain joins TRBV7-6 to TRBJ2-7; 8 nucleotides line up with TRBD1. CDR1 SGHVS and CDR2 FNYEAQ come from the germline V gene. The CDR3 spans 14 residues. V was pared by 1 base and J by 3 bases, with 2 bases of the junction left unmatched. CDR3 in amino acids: CASSLGTGNYEQYF. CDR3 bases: TGTGCCAGCAGCTTAGGGACAGGGAACTACGAGCAGTACTTC.

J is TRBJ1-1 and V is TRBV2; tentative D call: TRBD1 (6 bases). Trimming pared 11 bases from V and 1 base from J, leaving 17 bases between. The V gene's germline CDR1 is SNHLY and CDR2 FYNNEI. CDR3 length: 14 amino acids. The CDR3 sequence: CAGGGNNENTEAFF. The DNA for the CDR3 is TGTGCCGGAGGGGGGAACAACGAGAACACTGAAGCTTTCTTT.

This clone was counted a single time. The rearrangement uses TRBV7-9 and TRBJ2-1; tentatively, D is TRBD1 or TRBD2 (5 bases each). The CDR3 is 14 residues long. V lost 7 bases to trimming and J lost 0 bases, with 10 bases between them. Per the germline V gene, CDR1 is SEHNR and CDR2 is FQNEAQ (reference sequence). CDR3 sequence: CASTGGYSYNEQFF. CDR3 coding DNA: TGTGCCAGCACTGGGGGATACTCCTACAATGAGCAGTTCTTC.

CDR3 sequence reads: CASTLGNAYGYTF. Written as DNA, the CDR3 is TGTGCCAGCACCCTGGGGAACGCCTATGGCTACACCTTC. The J gene is TRBJ1-2, the V gene TRBV28; D gene uncertain. The V gene's germline CDR1 is MDHEN and CDR2 SYDVKM. The CDR3 totals 13 residues. The germline V and J ends were trimmed by 7 bases and 4 bases, with 13 bases remaining between them.

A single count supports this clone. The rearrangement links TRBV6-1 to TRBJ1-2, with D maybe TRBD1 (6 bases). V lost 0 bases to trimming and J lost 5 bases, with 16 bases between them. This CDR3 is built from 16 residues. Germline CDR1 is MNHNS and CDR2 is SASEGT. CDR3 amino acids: CASSEAQGSGGYGYTF. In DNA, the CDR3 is TGTGCCAGCAGTGAAGCGCAGGGGAGCGGGGGGTATGGCTACACCTTC.

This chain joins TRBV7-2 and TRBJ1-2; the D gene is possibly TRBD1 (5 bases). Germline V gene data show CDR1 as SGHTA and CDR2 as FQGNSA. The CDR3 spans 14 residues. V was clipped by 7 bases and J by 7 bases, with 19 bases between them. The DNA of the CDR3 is TGTGCCAGCACCCCAGGGCGGGGCCCGTCTGGCTACACCTTC. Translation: CASTPGRGPSGYTF.

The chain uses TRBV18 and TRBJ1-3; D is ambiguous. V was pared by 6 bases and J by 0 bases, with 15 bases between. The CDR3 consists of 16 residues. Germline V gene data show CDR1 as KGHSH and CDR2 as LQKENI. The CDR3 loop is CASSLGSPPSGNTIYF. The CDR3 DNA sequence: TGTGCCAGCTCCCTTGGTTCCCCGCCCTCTGGAAACACCATATATTTT. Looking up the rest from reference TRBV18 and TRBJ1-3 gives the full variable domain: NAGVMQNPRHLVRRRGQEARLRCSPMKGHSHVYWYRQLPEEGLKFMVYLQKENIIDESGMPKERFSAEFPKEGPSILRIQQVVRGDSAAYFCASSLGSPPSGNTIYFGEGSWLTVV.

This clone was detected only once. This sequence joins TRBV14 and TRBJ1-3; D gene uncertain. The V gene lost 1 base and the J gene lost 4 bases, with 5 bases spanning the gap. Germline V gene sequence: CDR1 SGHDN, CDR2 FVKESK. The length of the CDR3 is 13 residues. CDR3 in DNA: TGTGCCAGCAGCCAAGGAGGAGGAAACACCATATATTTT. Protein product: CASSQGGGNTIYF.

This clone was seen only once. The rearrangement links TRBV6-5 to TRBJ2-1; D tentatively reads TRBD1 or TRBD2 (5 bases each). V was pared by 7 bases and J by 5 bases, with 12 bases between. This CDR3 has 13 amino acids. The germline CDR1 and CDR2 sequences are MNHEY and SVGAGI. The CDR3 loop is CASTRDAHNEQFF. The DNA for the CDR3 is TGTGCCAGCACCCGGGACGCTCACAATGAGCAGTTCTTC.